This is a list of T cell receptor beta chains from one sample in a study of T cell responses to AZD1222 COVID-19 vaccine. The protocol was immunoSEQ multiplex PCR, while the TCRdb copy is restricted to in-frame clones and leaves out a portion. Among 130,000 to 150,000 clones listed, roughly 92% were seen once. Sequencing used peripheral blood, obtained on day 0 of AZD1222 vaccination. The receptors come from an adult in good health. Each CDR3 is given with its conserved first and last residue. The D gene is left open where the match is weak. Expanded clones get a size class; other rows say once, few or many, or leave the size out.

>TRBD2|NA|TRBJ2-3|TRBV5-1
TGCGCCAGCAGCCGGGGGACTAGCGGGCCTACTAGCACAGATACGCAGTATTTT
CASSRGTSGPTSTDTQYF
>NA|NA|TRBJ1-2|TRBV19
TGTGCCAGTAGTATATGGGGGGCTACCTATGGCTACACCTTC
CASSIWGATYGYTF
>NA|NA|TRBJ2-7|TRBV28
TGTGCCAGCAGCGGCTCCGAGGACAGACAGTACGAGCAGTACTTC
CASSGSEDRQYEQYF
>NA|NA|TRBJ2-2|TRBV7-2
TGTGCCAGCAGCTTAGTGAATCCCGCGAACACCGGGGAGCTGTTTTTT
CASSLVNPANTGELFF
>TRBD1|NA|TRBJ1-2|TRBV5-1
TGCGCCAGCAGCCCCAGACAGGGGGCTAGAAGATATGGCTACACCTTC
CASSPRQGARRYGYTF
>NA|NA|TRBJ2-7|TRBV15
TGTGCCACCAGCAGAGATCGAGGGGGGAGGAGGCGGTACTTC
CATSRDRGGRRRYF
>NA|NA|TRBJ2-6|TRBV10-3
TGTGCCATCAGTGGATCAGGAGGGGCCAACGTCCTGACTTTC
CAISGSGGANVLTF
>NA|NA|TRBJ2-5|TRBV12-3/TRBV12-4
TGTGCCAGCAGTTTAGGGGCCCTTCGGACCCAGTACTTC
CASSLGALRTQYF
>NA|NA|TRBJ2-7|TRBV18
TGTGCCAGCTCACCATCTACGGACGAGCAGTACTTC
CASSPSTDEQYF
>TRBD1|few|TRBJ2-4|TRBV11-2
TGTGCCAGCAGCTTCTCCAGGGGGCAAGGAAACATTCAGTACTTC
CASSFSRGQGNIQYF
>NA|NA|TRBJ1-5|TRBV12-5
TGTGCTAGTGGTTTGGTACTCGGGGAGCCCCAGCATTTT
CASGLVLGEPQHF
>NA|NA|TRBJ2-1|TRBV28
TGTGCCAGCAGTCCAATCAACACGCTATCCTACAATGAGCAGTTCTTC
CASSPINTLSYNEQFF
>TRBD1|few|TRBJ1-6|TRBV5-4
TGTGCCAGCAGCTTGGACAGGGGTAATTCACCCCTCCACTTT
CASSLDRGNSPLHF
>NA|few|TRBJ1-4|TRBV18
TGTGCCAGCTCACCACGGGAAAGTGCAACTAATGAAAAACTGTTTTTT
CASSPRESATNEKLFF
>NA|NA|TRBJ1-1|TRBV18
TGTGCCAGCTCACCCGCCGGGTACACTGAAGCTTTCTTT
CASSPAGYTEAFF
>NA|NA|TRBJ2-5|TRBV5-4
TGTGCCAGCAGCTTCCGGGGGGCCGGAGAGACCCAGTACTTC
CASSFRGAGETQYF
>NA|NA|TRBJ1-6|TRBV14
TGTGCCAGCAGACGGTTGGGCTATGGACCCCTCCACTTT
CASRRLGYGPLHF
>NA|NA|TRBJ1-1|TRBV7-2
TGTGCCAGCAGCCGCAAGACTGAAGCTTTCTTT
CASSRKTEAFF
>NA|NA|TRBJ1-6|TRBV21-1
TGTGCCAGATGCCGGCCGAGTTTAAATTCACCCCTCCACTTT
CARCRPSLNSPLHF
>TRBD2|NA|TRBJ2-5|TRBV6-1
TGTGCCAGCAGTGAACTAGCGGGACACCAAGAGACCCAGTACTTC
CASSELAGHQETQYF
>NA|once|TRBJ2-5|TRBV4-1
TGCGCCAGCAGCCAAGCCGGCTTTCAAGAGACCCAGTACTTC
CASSQAGFQETQYF
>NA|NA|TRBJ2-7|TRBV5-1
TGCGCCAGCAGCTTGGCGGTACGGTCCTCTTCTCACGAGCAGTACTTC
CASSLAVRSSSHEQYF
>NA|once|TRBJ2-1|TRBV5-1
TGCGCCAGCAATTGGGGACTCGACAATGAGCAGTTCTTC
CASNWGLDNEQFF
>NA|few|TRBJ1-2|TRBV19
TGTGCCAGTAGTATAGATCTAAAAACAGGATATGGCTACACCTTC
CASSIDLKTGYGYTF
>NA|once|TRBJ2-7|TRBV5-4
TGTGCCAGCAGCGGGGGACCGCCGAGCTCCTACGAGCAGTACTTC
CASSGGPPSSYEQYF
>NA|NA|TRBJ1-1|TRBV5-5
TGTGCCAGCACCCTAATCGGAGGGAAGAACACTGAAGCTTTCTTT
CASTLIGGKNTEAFF
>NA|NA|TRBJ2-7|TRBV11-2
TGTGCCACATGTAGGGACCTCAATTCTGCTTCCTACGAGCAGTACTTC
CATCRDLNSASYEQYF
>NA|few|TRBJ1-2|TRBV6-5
TGTGCCACCGAACGGACAGTTGCGAATGGCTACACCTTC
CATERTVANGYTF
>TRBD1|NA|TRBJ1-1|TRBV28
TGTGCCAGCAGTTTACAGGGGGCGCCGTACACTGAAGCTTTCTTT
CASSLQGAPYTEAFF
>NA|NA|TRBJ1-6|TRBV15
TGTGCCACCAGCGCCGAGACCGGCCGGCATTCACCCCTCCACTTT
CATSAETGRHSPLHF
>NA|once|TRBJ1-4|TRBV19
TGTGCCAGTAGTATGAGGCCAGGGCTTAATGAAAAACTGTTTTTT
CASSMRPGLNEKLFF